This T cell receptor beta chain came from a study of blood T cell repertoires in COVID-19. Generated by immunoSEQ multiplex PCR, the TCRdb table keeps only in-frame clones and is missing some. The repertoire holds approximately 210,000 clones, with roughly 90% as singletons. What was sequenced was peripheral blood. The receptor was derived from a young man who had recovered from COVID-19.

The CDR3 DNA follows: TGTGCCACCAGTGATCATTTCGGGGGGAGGCGGGGTCACGGTGAGCAGTTCTTC. Amino acids: CATSDHFGGRRGHGEQFF. V is TRBV24-1 and J is TRBJ2-1, with 7 bases matching TRBD2. The CDR3 is made up of 18 amino acids. Germline V gene lookup returns CDR1 KGHDR and CDR2 SFDVKD. V gave up 3 bases and J gave up 9 bases; unmatched junction bases: 19.